These T cell receptor beta chains were read from a single sample in a study of blood T cells in healthy people across ages. TCRdb re-called the 5' RACE reads through MiXCR, storing one row per CDR3 protein. This repertoire shows hundreds of thousands of distinct CDR3 sequences, more than 20% found once; its top ten account for roughly 3.4%. Sequencing was performed on blood. Source of these receptors: a man aged 70 or older in good health. The CDR3 runs from the conserved cysteine through the conserved F or W. Each record gives: V gene, J gene, clone size, D gene, CDR3 DNA, CDR3 protein. A D gene is named only where the DNA matches it firmly. A clone size is listed for some rows: how often the clone was seen (once, few, many), or a class if it is expanded.

TRBV29-1	TRBJ2-1	.	TRBD1	TGCAGCGTTTCCGGGACAGCGCCCTACAATGAGCAGTTCTTC	CSVSGTAPYNEQFF
TRBV18	TRBJ2-1	.	TRBD2	TGTGCCAGCTCACCAAGCAGCGGGAGAAGTCCCAATGAGCAGTTCTTC	CASSPSSGRSPNEQFF
TRBV10-3	TRBJ1-2	.	.	TGTGCCATCAGAACCGGGACGGCTATTGGCTACACCTTC	CAIRTGTAIGYTF
TRBV5-6	TRBJ1-2	.	.	TGTGCCAGCAGAAGGACAGCTAACTATGGCTACACCTTC	CASRRTANYGYTF
TRBV29-1	TRBJ1-2	.	.	TGCAGCGTTAAAGTTCAGGGGACGGGCTATGGCTACACCTTC	CSVKVQGTGYGYTF
TRBV12-3/TRBV12-4	TRBJ2-7	.	.	TGTGCCAGCAGTTTAACTGGACTTGACTCCTACGAGCAGTACTTC	CASSLTGLDSYEQYF
TRBV6-5	TRBJ1-1	.	.	TGTGCCAGCGGGGGAGGGACCAAAGCTTTCTTT	CASGGGTKAFF
TRBV7-6	TRBJ1-1	.	TRBD1	TGTGCCAGCAGCACTGAGACGGACAGGGCTTTCTTT	CASSTETDRAFF
TRBV11-2	TRBJ2-3	.	.	TGTGCCAGCAGCCCTCTACGGGGCACAGATACGCAGTATTTT	CASSPLRGTDTQYF
TRBV5-1	TRBJ2-7	.	.	TGCGCCAGCAGCTTGGGGCTCAGGCAGGGAGTCAACGAGCAGTACTTC	CASSLGLRQGVNEQYF
TRBV7-6	TRBJ2-2	.	.	TGTGCCAGCAGCACCGGGATCGGGCAGGGGAACACCGGGGAGCTGTTTTTT	CASSTGIGQGNTGELFF
TRBV3-1	TRBJ2-7	.	.	TGTGCCAGCAGCCAAGTGGGCAGCAAGGAGTACGAGCAGTACTTC	CASSQVGSKEYEQYF
TRBV5-4	TRBJ1-4	few	.	TGTGCCAGCAGCTTGTCGCTACCCAAAGCAACTAATGAAAAACTGTTTTTT	CASSLSLPKATNEKLFF
TRBV5-1	TRBJ2-2	.	.	TGCGCCAGCAGCTTGGGTAGCGGTGCAACCGGGGAGCTGTTTTTT	CASSLGSGATGELFF